A single sample gave rise to the 21 T cell receptor beta chains below, sequenced in a study of T cell clonality in common variable immunodeficiency. Some clones are missing from TCRdb's copy, which holds only in-frame ones; the method was immunoSEQ multiplex PCR. The profile covers roughly 40,000 clones, none occurring a single time. The sequenced sample was peripheral blood mononuclear cells. These receptors all stem from a person between 18 and 69 years old in good health.

Notes on this clone: The CDR3 end is not reached by the read, which stops 3 residues before it; the germline J gene fills it in. The rearrangement links TRBV23-1 to TRBJ2-5, with D perhaps matching TRBD2 (7 bases). TRBV23-1 is sorted into the ORF group, with uncertain function. V was trimmed by 9 bases and J by 0 bases, leaving 20 bases between them. The length of the CDR3 is 16 residues. Incomplete CDR3 DNA: TGCGCCAGACAGTCTAGGGGGGGGAATAACCAAGAGACC. As protein: CARQSRGGNNQET. The whole CDR3 reads CARQSRGGNNQETQYF.

There are many counts of this clone. Read coverage stops 3 residues before the CDR3 terminus; the germline J gene supplies the remainder. V and J are TRBV6-1 and TRBJ1-2; perhaps TRBD1 as D (5 bases). CDR3 length equals 14 residues. Trimming took off 1 base at V and 4 bases at J, with 10 bases between the two ends. CDR1 and CDR2 (germline): MNHNS, SASEGT. The CDR3 sequence is CASSEDAGSYGYTF. The CDR3 bases that were read are TGTGCCAGCAGTGAAGATGCAGGGAGCTATGGC.

This clone was counted ten times or more. The same CDR3 is also encoded by other DNA sequences in this sample. The CDR3 loop is CASSIGLAGGAQYF. The CDR3 bases that were read are TGTGCCAGTAGCATCGGACTAGCGGGAGGGGCT. The genes are TRBV7-9 and TRBJ2-4; TRBD2 aligns across 15 bases. Sequencing ends 3 residues short of the CDR3 end; the germline J gene provides the rest. This CDR3 is built from 14 residues. Germline assignment: CDR1 SEHNR and CDR2 FQNEAQ (reference sequence).

Ten or more counts support this clone. The read is 3 residues too short to cover the CDR3 end, so that end is filled in from the germline J gene. V and J are TRBV19 and TRBJ2-1; the match to TRBD2 covers 13 bases. The germline gives CDR1 LNHDA, CDR2 SQIVND (reference sequence). The CDR3 has 15 amino acids. Unmatched junction bases numbered 5, after V lost 6 bases and J lost 6 bases. The covered CDR3 bases are TGTGCCAGTAGCATCGGACTAGCGGGAGCCAATGAG. Amino acid sequence: CASSIGLAGANE. The full-length CDR3 reads as CASSIGLAGANEQFF.

This clone was counted at least ten times. The read is 3 residues too short to cover the CDR3 end, so that end is filled in from the germline J gene. Other DNA sequences in the sample encode the same CDR3. V and J are TRBV5-1 and TRBJ1-3, with 7 bases fitting TRBD1. Trimming at V came to 0 bases and at J to 0 bases, leaving 6 bases not matched to a gene. The CDR3 runs to 17 residues. The germline V gene encodes CDR1 SGHRS and CDR2 YFSETQ. This CDR3 reads CASSLGDSQISGNTIYF. The sequenced CDR3 bases are TGCGCCAGCAGCTTGGGGGACAGTCAAATCTCTGGAAACACC.

This clone was recorded many times. The read terminates 3 residues ahead of where the CDR3 ends, so the germline J gene completes it. The V and J genes are TRBV2 and TRBJ2-6; D gene ambiguous. Trimming took 7 bases from V and 0 from J, leaving 13 bases between them. Germline assignment: CDR1 SNHLY and CDR2 FYNNEI. The CDR3 is 16 amino acids. CDR3 DNA, as far as it was read: TGTGCCAGCACTGCAGGCCGATCCTCTGGGGCCAACGTC. The encoded protein is CASTAGRSSGANV. The whole CDR3 is CASTAGRSSGANVLTF.

The sample holds many counts of this clone. The read stops 3 residues short of the end of the CDR3; the missing end is completed from the germline J gene. The rearrangement links TRBV19 to TRBJ2-2, with 8 bases aligning to TRBD2. V shed 3 bases and J 0 bases; nucleotides not matched to a gene: 9. Germline V gene lookup returns CDR1 LNHDA and CDR2 SQIVND (reference sequence). The CDR3 consists of 18 residues. CDR3 region: CASSIKGLAGPNTGELFF. CDR3 DNA (partial): TGTGCCAGTAGTATCAAGGGCCTAGCGGGCCCGAACACCGGGGAG.

This clone was counted many times. With the read ending 3 residues before the CDR3 end, the germline J gene is used to fill in that end. The J gene is TRBJ2-7, the V gene TRBV20-1; D uncertain. The germline V gene has CDR1 DFQATT and CDR2 SNEGSKA (reference sequence). Trimming removed 5 bases at V and 5 bases at J, with 19 bases between. The CDR3 is 14 residues long. The CDR3: CSAVVAGALDEQYF. Incomplete CDR3 DNA: TGCAGTGCTGTCGTTGCAGGAGCTTTGGACGAG.

This clone was counted at least ten times. Coverage ceases 3 residues before the CDR3 finishes, and the germline J gene fills in the end. The chain is built from TRBV5-4 and TRBJ2-5; D gene uncertain. Per germline, CDR1 SGHNT and CDR2 YYREEE (reference sequence). The ends were cut back, 1 base at V and 1 base at J, with 8 bases in the middle. This CDR3 contains 14 residues. The CDR3 DNA, read in part, is TGTGCCAGCAGCTTGAGCACAGCCCAAGAGACC. This gives the protein CASSLSTAQET. The CDR3, in full, reads CASSLSTAQETQYF.

The sample holds many counts of this clone. The DNA ends 3 residues before the CDR3 does, and the rest of the CDR3 is filled in from the germline J gene. V usage is TRBV28 and J usage is TRBJ2-4; TRBD2 is a possible D gene (6 bases). Trimming cost V 8 bases and J 1 base, with 12 bases left between them. Germline-derived CDR1 and CDR2 are MDHEN and SYDVKM. The length of the CDR3 is 14 residues. CDR3 sequence reads: CASYGGPAKNIQYF. The part of the CDR3 DNA that was read is TGTGCCAGCTACGGAGGGCCGGCCAAAAACATT.

This clone was recorded at least ten times. Sequencing ends 3 residues short of the CDR3 end; the germline J gene provides the rest. This chain connects TRBV5-5 to TRBJ2-2; D uncertain. This CDR3 comprises 15 residues. The V gene's germline CDR1 is SGHKS and CDR2 YYEKEE (reference sequence). V was shortened by 0 bases and J by 4 bases, with 10 bases between the two germline ends. The CDR3 spells CASSLAERFTGELFF. CDR3 DNA (partial): TGTGCCAGCAGCTTGGCCGAACGGTTCACCGGGGAG.

The table lists this clone with many counts. The sequenced fragment ends 3 residues before the CDR3 boundary, so the rest is inferred from the germline J gene. The chain combines TRBV20-1 with TRBJ2-7; tentatively, D is TRBD1 (7 bases). The CDR3 spans 16 residues. V lost 0 bases and J 2 bases, leaving 17 bases between the germline ends. Germline CDR1 and CDR2: DFQATT and SNEGSKA (reference sequence). CDR3 loop: CSARDHRAGGPYEQYF. Partial CDR3 DNA: TGCAGTGCTAGAGATCATAGGGCAGGGGGGCCCTACGAG.

This clone was detected ten times or more. The CDR3 end lies 3 residues beyond the end of the read and is filled in from the germline J gene. The rearrangement links TRBV19 to TRBJ1-2; D gene ambiguous. The germline CDR1 and CDR2 sequences are LNHDA and SQIVND (reference sequence). Trimming left V 3 bases short and J 1 base short, with 24 bases between. This CDR3 is 19 amino acids long. The sequenced part of the CDR3 DNA is TGTGCCAGTAGTATCTTAGCTGGTCCGGGGAGCGGGGATAACTATGGC. It specifies CASSILAGPGSGDNYG. The CDR3 reads in full as CASSILAGPGSGDNYGYTF.

This clone was counted many times. The read is 3 residues too short to cover the CDR3 end, so that end is filled in from the germline J gene. The chain employs TRBV7-9 and TRBJ2-2; a possible D gene is TRBD1 (5 bases). Germline assignment: CDR1 SEHNR and CDR2 FQNEAQ (reference sequence). The CDR3 sequence is 12 residues long. The CDR3 region is CASSLDQGWLFF. Incomplete CDR3 DNA: TGTGCCAGCAGCTTAGATCAGGGTTGG.

A word on this clone: Read coverage stops 3 residues before the CDR3 terminus; the germline J gene supplies the remainder. The chain links TRBV7-3 to TRBJ1-2; no clear D. This CDR3 is built from 13 residues. The germline V gene has CDR1 SGHTA and CDR2 FQGTGA. CDR3 sequence: CASSSQRGNDYTF. The DNA read from the CDR3 is TGTGCCAGCAGCTCCCAGCGGGGAAATGAC. The full variable domain, rest sourced from reference TRBV7-3 and TRBJ1-2, is GAGVSQTPSNKVTEKGKYVELRCDPISGHTALYWYRQSLGQGPEFLIYFQGTGAADDSGLPNDRFFAVRPEGSVSTLKIQRTERGDSAVYLCASSSQRGNDYTFGSGTRLTVV.

This clone has ten or more counts. The sequenced fragment ends 3 residues before the CDR3 boundary, so the rest is inferred from the germline J gene. V gene TRBV2 combines with J gene TRBJ2-7; possibly TRBD1 or TRBD2 for D (7 bases each). V was clipped by 9 bases and J by 3 bases, with 21 bases between them. Germline loops: CDR1 SNHLY, CDR2 FYNNEI. This CDR3 is 15 amino acids long. The CDR3 bases that were read are TGTGCCAGGGGAGGGACCGGGACAGCACTCTACGAG. Amino acid sequence: CARGGTGTALYE. The full-length CDR3 reads as CARGGTGTALYEQYF. The full variable domain, completed using reference TRBV2 and TRBJ2-7, is EPEVTQTPSHQVTQMGQEVILRCVPISNHLYFYWYRQILGQKVEFLVSFYNNEISEKSEIFDDQFSVERPDGSNFTLKIRSTKLEDSAMYFCARGGTGTALYEQYFGPGTRLTVT.

This clone was seen at least ten times. The CDR3 region is CSAGRQSSYEQYF. The CDR3 DNA, read in part, is TGCAGTGCTGGACGACAGAGCTCCTACGAG. This chain links TRBV20-1 with TRBJ2-7; possibly TRBD1 for D (5 bases). The observed sequence ends 3 residues before the CDR3 terminus, with the missing tail filled in from the germline J gene. Trimming pared 5 bases from V and 0 bases from J, leaving 11 bases between. There are 13 residues in the CDR3. Germline V gives CDR1 DFQATT, CDR2 SNEGSKA (reference sequence).

This clone was seen many times. The read is 3 residues too short to cover the CDR3 end, so that end is filled in from the germline J gene. The rearrangement links TRBV20-1 to TRBJ2-5; TRBD2 agrees at 14 bases. The CDR3 is 16 amino acids. Germline-derived CDR1 and CDR2 are DFQATT and SNEGSKA (reference sequence). The CDR3 loop reads CSANSNGLAGGRTQYF. Partial CDR3 DNA: TGCAGTGCTAACTCAAATGGACTAGCGGGAGGTCGAACC.

This clone appeared many times. The read comes to an end 3 residues before the CDR3 does, leaving the germline J gene to fill in the end. The chain is built from TRBV5-1 and TRBJ2-6; 9 positions agree with TRBD2. Trimming at V came to 0 bases and at J to 1 base, leaving 8 bases not matched to a gene. The CDR3 is 19 amino acids. The germline CDR1 and CDR2 sequences are SGHRS and YFSETQ. Here the CDR3 reads CASSLGRGGARSGANVLTF. The CDR3 DNA, read in part, is TGCGCCAGCAGCTTGGGGCGGGGGGGCGCGAGGTCTGGGGCCAACGTC.

This clone was seen ten or more times. The read halts 3 residues ahead of the CDR3 end, with the missing end drawn from the germline J gene. The chain has TRBV10-3 and TRBJ2-7; 9 nucleotides agree with TRBD1. The CDR3 spans 15 residues. Germline V gene data show CDR1 as ENHRY and CDR2 as SYGVKD. The V segment lost 6 bases and the J segment 4 bases; nucleotides outside the gene matches: 10. CDR3 DNA (partial): TGTGCCATCAGACAGGGGGCGAGTGGGGCATACGAG. Translation: CAIRQGASGAYE. The whole CDR3 protein is CAIRQGASGAYEQYF.

Comments on this clone: The CDR3 end falls 3 residues outside the read, so it is completed with the germline J gene. J is TRBJ1-2 and V is TRBV2, with unresolved D. CDR3 length: 10 residues. Germline-derived CDR1 and CDR2 are SNHLY and FYNNEI. Partial CDR3 DNA: TGTGCCAGCAGTGATCGGGGC. It specifies CASSDRG. The full-length CDR3 reads as CASSDRGYTF.